This T cell receptor (beta chain) was sequenced during a study of cytomegalovirus exposure and HLA in healthy donors. On the study more broadly: Earlier findings included approximately 120 million unique TCR beta sequences obtained from 150 million to 200 million T cells. Whole-study findings and limits: On later analysis, the bulk of CMV-associated TCR beta chains appeared to be HLA-restricted.

This CDR3 spans 16 amino acids. Per germline, CDR1 SGDLS and CDR2 YYNGEE. With 0 bases clipped from V and 2 bases from J, the junction kept 3 bases outside the gene matches. Use of 60 Vbeta and 13 Jbeta primers characterized the PCR. Libraries were prepared by immunoSEQ multiplex PCR; TCRdb keeps only in-frame clonotypes and omits some of them. There are fewer than 200,000 clones in the sample; about 77% occur only once, and about 1.3% lies in the top ten. With respect to this clone: As yet, its antigen is unknown.

The receptor was isolated from a woman aged 50 to 60 in good health and CMV-seronegative. The chain is built from TRBV9 and TRBJ1-2, with TRBD1 identical over 11 bases. Material for sequencing was PBMCs. The CDR3 sequence is CASSVGRDRGNYGYTF. The CDR3 region has the DNA TGTGCCAGCAGCGTAGGTCGGGACAGGGGGAACTATGGCTACACCTTC.